One sample yielded the 23 T cell receptor beta chains listed below, sequenced in a study of blood T cell repertoires in COVID-19. Assay used: immunoSEQ multiplex PCR; TCRdb lists only in-frame clones, some missing. The sample comprises 150,000 to 200,000 clones, almost 80% of which are singletons, and roughly 28% rests with the top ten. Sequenced sample: peripheral blood. These receptors all stem from an older woman with acute or convalescent COVID-19.

This clone has just a few counts. The chain employs TRBV5-1 and TRBJ2-7; perhaps TRBD2 as D (6 bases). The CDR3 consists of 14 residues. From germline, CDR1 is SGHRS and CDR2 YFSETQ. The germline V and J ends were trimmed by 4 bases and 6 bases, with 17 bases remaining between them. The chain's CDR3 is CASSPLGRDGEQYF. Here the CDR3 DNA reads TGCGCCAGCAGCCCTCTGGGGCGGGACGGCGAGCAGTACTTC.

CDR3 nucleotide sequence: TGTGCCAGCAGTGAAGCGCCGTGGGGGGATCAGCCCCAGCATTTT. Translating it yields CASSEAPWGDQPQHF. This rearrangement joins TRBV6-1 to TRBJ1-5; perhaps TRBD1 as D (5 bases). Trimming shortened V by 0 bases and J by 5 bases, and 11 bases separated the two germline ends. This CDR3 spans 15 amino acids. Germline lookup yields CDR1 MNHNS and CDR2 SASEGT.

This chain uses TRBV3-1 (or the pseudogene TRBV3-2) with TRBJ2-3; 7 nucleotides match TRBD2. This CDR3 contains 14 residues. Germline CDR1 and CDR2: LGHDT and YNNKEL (reference sequence). Losses at the gene ends were 6 bases for V and 5 bases for J; bases not matched to a gene: 8. CDR3 protein: CASRGGLAVDTQYF. In DNA form, the CDR3 reads TGTGCCAGCAGGGGGGGGTTAGCGGTAGATACGCAGTATTTT.

This chain joins TRBV2 and TRBJ2-2, with no clear D. Trimming took off 6 bases at V and 4 bases at J, with 15 bases between the two ends. The CDR3 loop spans 15 amino acids. CDR1 SNHLY and CDR2 FYNNEI come from the germline V gene. CDR3 protein: CASRWSEARTGELFF. CDR3 sequence (DNA): TGTGCCAGCAGGTGGTCGGAAGCGCGCACCGGGGAGCTGTTTTTT.

The table lists this clone with a count of one. The V gene is TRBV5-1, the J gene TRBJ2-7; D is uncertain. Germline V gene lookup returns CDR1 SGHRS and CDR2 YFSETQ. This CDR3 contains 13 residues. V lost 1 base, J lost 3 bases, and 8 bases lay in between. The CDR3 is CASSLNYNYEQYF. Written as DNA, the CDR3 is TGCGCCAGCAGCTTGAACTATAACTACGAGCAGTACTTC. Using reference TRBV5-1 and TRBJ2-7 for the parts outside the CDR3, the full variable domain is KAGVTQTPRYLIKTRGQQVTLSCSPISGHRSVSWYQQTPGQGLQFLFEYFSETQRNKGNFPGRFSGRQFSNSRSEMNVSTLELGDSALYLCASSLNYNYEQYFGPGTRLTVT.

The V call is TRBV5-1, the J call TRBJ1-1, with 7 bases fitting TRBD1. CDR1 and CDR2 from the germline V gene are SGHRS and YFSETQ. Trimming removed 0 bases from V and 8 bases from J; junction bases left unmatched: 10. The CDR3 spans 15 residues. This chain's CDR3 is CASSLDGGGVLEAFF. The CDR3 region has the DNA TGCGCCAGCAGCTTGGATGGAGGGGGCGTCCTAGAAGCTTTCTTT.

This clone was observed a few times. This chain uses TRBV7-2 with TRBJ2-7; 12 bases are shared with TRBD2. J lost 2 bases, V lost 4 bases, and 3 bases had no gene match. The CDR3 loop spans 15 amino acids. Germline values: CDR1 SGHTA, CDR2 FQGNSA. CDR3 amino acids: CASSSRTSGTYEQYF. In DNA form, the CDR3 reads TGTGCCAGCAGCTCGCGGACTAGCGGGACCTACGAGCAGTACTTC. Together with reference TRBV7-2 and TRBJ2-7, the CDR3 gives the full variable domain: GAGVSQSPSNKVTEKGKDVELRCDPISGHTALYWYRQSLGQGLEFLIYFQGNSAPDKSGLPSDRFSAERTGGSVSTLTIQRTQQEDSAVYLCASSSRTSGTYEQYFGPGTRLTVT.

This sequence joins TRBV7-3 and TRBJ2-2; 14 nucleotides align to TRBD2. Trimming cost V 5 bases and J 6 bases; bases outside gene matches: 5. This CDR3 is 16 amino acids long. Germline V CDR1 and CDR2: SGHTA, FQGTGA. The CDR3 protein is CASSPGTSGSAGELFF. The CDR3 nucleotides are TGTGCCAGCAGCCCCGGGACTAGCGGGAGTGCCGGGGAGCTGTTTTTT.

The chain carries TRBV5-5 and TRBJ2-7, with D hard to call. Trimming shortened V by 1 base and J by 3 bases, and 14 bases separated the two germline ends. This CDR3 is 15 amino acids long. Germline CDR1 reads SGHKS; CDR2 reads YYEKEE (reference sequence). The CDR3, as DNA: TGTGCCAGCAGCTTGAGCGTCTCCGTGATCTACGAGCAGTACTTC. Its translation: CASSLSVSVIYEQYF.

The chain employs TRBV5-1 and TRBJ2-2; TRBD2 matches at 15 bases. The CDR3 runs to 16 residues. V trimming: 4 bases; J trimming: 11 bases; junction bases outside the gene matches: 9. Germline V gene sequence: CDR1 SGHRS, CDR2 YFSETQ. CDR3 loop: CASSMPGLAGGGELFF. CDR3 nucleotide sequence: TGCGCCAGCAGCATGCCGGGACTAGCGGGAGGCGGAGAGCTGTTTTTT.

The rearrangement links TRBV7-9 to TRBJ1-1, with TRBD1 identical over 7 bases. CDR3 length: 16 residues. J was trimmed by 1 base and V by 2 bases; bases with no gene match: 7. CDR1 and CDR2 (germline): SEHNR, FQNEAQ (reference sequence). The CDR3 coding sequence is TGTGCCAGCAGCTTATGGAGGGGGCAGAAGAACACTGAAGCTTTCTTT. Its translation is CASSLWRGQKNTEAFF. Supplemented by reference TRBV7-9 and TRBJ1-1, the full variable domain reads DTGVSQNPRHKITKRGQNVTFRCDPISEHNRLYWYRQTLGQGPEFLTYFQNEAQLEKSRLLSDRFSAERPKGSFSTLEIQRTEQGDSAMYLCASSLWRGQKNTEAFFGQGTRLTVV.

The chain recombines TRBV14 with TRBJ2-1, with D tentatively TRBD2 (5 bases). CDR3 length: 15 residues. V lost 6 bases, J lost 1 base, and 13 bases lay in between. Germline values: CDR1 SGHDN, CDR2 FVKESK. CDR3 DNA sequence: TGTGCCAGCAGAGGACGGGGTCCGTCCTACAATGAGCAGTTCTTC. Its protein product is CASRGRGPSYNEQFF.

The chain has TRBV19 and TRBJ2-1; weak D call: TRBD1 (6 bases). The CDR3 sequence is 15 residues long. The germline V gene has CDR1 LNHDA and CDR2 SQIVND (reference sequence). V was pared by 9 bases and J by 0 bases, with 15 bases between. CDR3 in amino acids: CASTGQSSSYNEQFF. For the CDR3, the DNA is TGTGCCAGCACAGGACAGTCGAGCTCCTACAATGAGCAGTTCTTC.

V gene TRBV5-4 combines with J gene TRBJ1-6; TRBD1 matches 7 bases. The germline V gene encodes CDR1 SGHNT and CDR2 YYREEE (reference sequence). The trim removed 2 bases at V and 6 bases at J, leaving 5 bases unmatched. This CDR3 is built from 15 residues. The CDR3: CASSFARGTNSPLHF. The CDR3 nucleotides are TGTGCCAGCAGCTTCGCCAGGGGGACTAATTCACCCCTCCACTTT.

The chain is built from TRBV5-6 and TRBJ1-1, with D unclear. V was shortened by 4 bases and J by 5 bases, with 18 bases between the two germline ends. Germline CDR1 is SGHDT and CDR2 is YYEEEE. This CDR3 is built from 15 residues. The CDR3 bases are TGTGCCAGCAGCGTACGACTGCATAGTGGAACTGAAGCTTTCTTT. Translating gives CASSVRLHSGTEAFF.

As to this clone: The junction departs from germline at one end; a sequencing error may be responsible. The V gene is TRBV7-3, the J gene TRBJ1-1; tentative D call: TRBD1 (5 bases). The CDR3 consists of 15 residues. CDR1 is SGHTA and CDR2 is FQGTGA in the germline V gene. In nucleotides, the CDR3 is TGTGCCAGCAGCTTATCGACAGCACCGAACGCTGAAGCTTTCTTT. It encodes CASSLSTAPNAEAFF.

V gene TRBV7-9 combines with J gene TRBJ2-2; 7 nucleotides match TRBD1. Unmatched junction bases numbered 4, after V lost 4 bases and J lost 5 bases. This CDR3 spans 14 amino acids. Germline V gene lookup returns CDR1 SEHNR and CDR2 FQNEAQ (reference sequence). The CDR3 spells CASSWTGPTGELFF. CDR3 bases: TGTGCCAGCAGCTGGACAGGACCAACCGGGGAGCTGTTTTTT.

This clone is a singleton in its sample. V gene TRBV7-2 combines with J gene TRBJ2-1, with a weak D call TRBD2 (6 bases). This CDR3 contains 13 residues. The V and J ends lost 0 bases and 7 bases respectively, with 7 bases between them. CDR1 and CDR2 from the germline V gene are SGHTA and FQGNSA. The CDR3 loop is CASSLARENEQFF. The CDR3 DNA is TGTGCCAGCAGCTTAGCGCGGGAAAATGAGCAGTTCTTC.

In nucleotides, the CDR3 is TGTGCCAGCAGGCCCTACCCTAACAATGAGCAGTTCTTC. The encoded protein is CASRPYPNNEQFF. The gene calls are TRBV7-9 and TRBJ2-1, with no clear D. V was clipped by 6 bases and J by 5 bases, with 11 bases between them. The CDR3 has 13 residues. CDR1 and CDR2 from the germline V gene are SEHNR and FQNEAQ (reference sequence). Combining the CDR3 with reference TRBV7-9 and TRBJ2-1 gives the whole variable domain DTGVSQNPRHKITKRGQNVTFRCDPISEHNRLYWYRQTLGQGPEFLTYFQNEAQLEKSRLLSDRFSAERPKGSFSTLEIQRTEQGDSAMYLCASRPYPNNEQFFGPGTRLTVL.

J is TRBJ2-1 and V is TRBV29-1, with D possibly TRBD1 on 6 matching bases. The V and J ends lost 1 base and 4 bases respectively, with 14 bases between them. Per the germline V gene, CDR1 is SQVTM and CDR2 is ANQGSEA. This CDR3 is 15 amino acids long. CDR3 sequence: CSVEGGQDRYNEQFF. The CDR3 DNA sequence: TGCAGCGTTGAAGGCGGTCAGGACAGATACAATGAGCAGTTCTTC.

The chain has TRBV13 and TRBJ2-2; 9 bases line up with TRBD1. This CDR3 has 15 residues. J lost 9 bases, V lost 7 bases, and 12 bases had no gene match. CDR1 and CDR2 (germline): PRHDT, FYEKMQ (reference sequence). This CDR3 is CASTARGTGTRELFF. In nucleotides, the CDR3 is TGTGCCAGCACCGCCCGCGGGACAGGGACGCGGGAGCTGTTTTTT.

As for this clone: Because the CDR3's place on the DNA is in doubt, the DNA is left out and the CDR3 is given as listed by TCRdb. The rearrangement links TRBV7-2 to TRBJ2-7; the DNA was not used to check the table's D call, TRBD2. Germline V gene lookup returns CDR1 SGHTA and CDR2 FQGNSA. From its first to its last residue, the CDR3 has 16 amino acids. CDR3 region: CASSLVGLGTSGILHF.

This clone was seen a handful of times. The chain is built from TRBV2 and TRBJ1-1; 8 positions agree with TRBD1. Germline-derived CDR1 and CDR2 are SNHLY and FYNNEI. The CDR3 has 15 amino acids. V trimming: 7 bases; J trimming: 0 bases; junction bases outside the gene matches: 7. DNA for the CDR3: TGTGCCAGCATAGACAGGGGCTGGATGAACACTGAAGCTTTCTTT. It translates to CASIDRGWMNTEAFF.